The next 11 T cell receptor beta chains were all read from a single sample in a study. TCRdb processed the RT-PCR reads anew with MiXCR; each CDR3 protein has one entry. The sample gives about 680,000 distinct CDR3 sequences, 13% to 15% of which show up once; 3.6% is in the top ten. What was sequenced was memory CD4+ T cells from blood. The receptors stem from a female donor in good health, serving as a healthy control.

This CDR3 reads CASSLTGDSQPQHF. CDR3 DNA: TGTGCCAGCAGTCTTACCGGGGATTCTCAGCCCCAGCATTTT. The chain joins TRBV2 to TRBJ1-5; unclear D gene. Germline assignment: CDR1 SNHLY and CDR2 FYNNEI. The CDR3 consists of 14 residues. Trimming left V 5 bases short and J 6 bases short, with 14 bases between.

This clonotype was seen a handful of times. The J gene is TRBJ1-3, the V gene TRBV20-1, with D possibly being TRBD1 (5 bases). The germline gives CDR1 DFQATT, CDR2 SNEGSKA (reference sequence). Trimming took off 5 bases at V and 0 bases at J, with 11 bases between the two ends. The CDR3 is made up of 14 amino acids. The CDR3: CSAGRQSSGNTIYF. Written as DNA, the CDR3 is TGCAGTGCTGGAAGACAGAGCTCTGGAAACACCATATATTTT.

The gene calls are TRBV15 and TRBJ2-5; D unresolved. The CDR3 has 15 residues. V gave up 4 bases and J gave up 1 base, with 13 bases separating them. CDR1 is LNHNV, CDR2 YYDKDF, per germline (reference sequence). CDR3 region: CATSTPSAIQETQYF. DNA of the CDR3: TGTGCCACCAGCACTCCTTCGGCAATCCAAGAGACCCAGTACTTC.

This clonotype has only a few counts. The V and J genes are TRBV5-1 and TRBJ2-3, with 7 bases matching TRBD2. From germline, CDR1 is SGHRS and CDR2 YFSETQ. V shed 2 bases, J shed 4 bases, and the junction held 4 bases outside the gene matches. The CDR3 has 14 residues. CDR3 sequence (DNA): TGCGCCAGCAGCTTTGGACTAGGTTCAGATACGCAGTATTTT. Translation: CASSFGLGSDTQYF.

This clonotype was counted between two and nine times. The J gene is TRBJ2-7, the V gene TRBV6-6; TRBD1 agrees at 7 bases. In germline, CDR1 is MNHNY, CDR2 SVGAGI (reference sequence). J lost 3 bases, V lost 4 bases, and 9 bases had no gene match. This CDR3 is 15 amino acids long. The chain's CDR3 is CASSFGTATYYEQYF. The CDR3 DNA reads as TGTGCCAGCAGTTTCGGGACAGCCACATACTACGAGCAGTACTTC.

The rearrangement joins TRBV7-2 to TRBJ2-3, with 7 bases identical to TRBD2. This CDR3 is 16 amino acids long. The V gene's germline CDR1 is SGHTA and CDR2 FQGNSA. With V trimmed by 3 bases and J by 2 bases, 8 bases remained unmatched. CDR3 DNA: TGTGCCAGCAGCTTCGTGGCTAGCGGTGCCACAGATACGCAGTATTTT. It codes for CASSFVASGATDTQYF.

This clonotype was observed many times. The chain is built from TRBV12-3 or TRBV12-4 and TRBJ2-7; possibly TRBD2 for D (6 bases). V gave up 3 bases and J gave up 0 bases, with 9 bases separating them. The CDR3 runs to 14 residues. CDR3: CASSFGDSSYEQYF. CDR3 nucleotide sequence: TGTGCCAGCAGTTTCGGGGACTCCTCCTACGAGCAGTACTTC.

Concerning this clonotype: At one boundary the junction diverges from the germline segment, which might be a read error. The chain joins TRBV7-6 to TRBJ1-5, with 7 bases lining up with TRBD1. The length of the CDR3 is 15 residues. Germline V lookup: CDR1 SGHVS, CDR2 FNYEAQ. In DNA form, the CDR3 reads TGTGCCAGCAGCTTATTAGGGGGCGCGGGTCAGCCCAAGCATTTT. It translates to CASSLLGGAGQPKHF.

This rearrangement joins TRBV6-6 to TRBJ2-1, with 8 bases lining up with TRBD2. The ends lost 7 bases at V and 10 bases at J; junction bases unmatched: 9. The germline V gene encodes CDR1 MNHNY and CDR2 SVGAGI (reference sequence). This CDR3 comprises 13 residues. The CDR3 spells CASITPGGREQFF. The DNA of the CDR3 is TGTGCCAGCATCACCCCGGGAGGGCGGGAGCAGTTCTTC.

With respect to this clonotype: With a much larger clone just one base away, this may be a read error. The chain couples TRBV7-2 to TRBJ1-1, with TRBD1 matching over 8 bases. This CDR3 contains 15 residues. Germline CDR1 and CDR2: SGHTA and FQGNSA. CDR3 amino acids: CASKGTGGMNTEASF. The CDR3 DNA sequence: TGTGCCAGCAAGGGGACAGGCGGCATGAACACTGAAGCTTCCTTT.

The chain joins TRBV20-1 to TRBJ2-5; unclear D gene. The CDR3 loop spans 11 amino acids. Per germline, CDR1 DFQATT and CDR2 SNEGSKA (reference sequence). Trimming stripped 1 base from V and 12 bases from J, with 12 bases between. The DNA of the CDR3 is TGCAGTGCTAGAGCGTTTGGGGATAAGTACTTC. Translated: CSARAFGDKYF.